Listed here is a single T cell receptor beta chain. Method: immunoSEQ multiplex PCR; TCRdb's copy keeps in-frame clones and lacks some. This sample has 45,000 to 75,000 clones, with just over 85% found just once. These data come from a study of blood T cell repertoires in COVID-19. Study in general: Sites across the United States, Italy and Spain contributed samples from acute and convalescent COVID-19.

The CDR3 covers 13 residues. In germline, CDR1 is SNHLY, CDR2 FYNNEI. With 6 bases removed from V and 4 bases from J, the gap between germline ends came to 9 bases. The V gene is TRBV2, the J gene TRBJ1-4, with D possibly being TRBD1 (6 bases). The source is a man aged 60 to 75 with acute or convalescent COVID-19. The sequenced sample was peripheral blood. The CDR3 here is CASRDSLNEKLFF. The CDR3 DNA follows: TGTGCCAGCAGGGACAGCCTTAATGAAAAACTGTTTTTT.